Listed below are T cell receptor beta chains from one sample, sequenced in a study of blood T cell repertoires in COVID-19. TCRdb's copy holds only in-frame clones and misses some; the assay was immunoSEQ multiplex PCR. The sample yields 65,000 to 90,000 clones, 70% to 90% seen once. Sequencing was performed on peripheral blood. The receptors stem from a woman over 75 with active or convalescent COVID-19. Both conserved end residues are part of each CDR3. Fields, in order: D gene, J gene, V gene, clone size, CDR3 protein, CDR3 DNA. D genes are given only for firm matches. Expanded clones get a size class; other rows say once, few or many, or leave the size out.

D: -
J: TRBJ2-7
V: TRBV7-9
size: -
CDR3: CASSPGQGGVGEQYF
DNA: TGTGCCAGCAGCCCCGGCCAGGGTGGGGTAGGGGAGCAGTACTTC

D: -
J: TRBJ1-3
V: TRBV4-3
size: once
CDR3: CASSQEWSGVSGNTIYF
DNA: TGCGCCAGCAGCCAAGAATGGTCCGGAGTCTCTGGAAACACCATATATTTT

D: -
J: TRBJ2-4
V: TRBV20-1
size: -
CDR3: CSAHSENIQYF
DNA: TGCAGTGCTCACTCGGAAAACATTCAGTACTTC

D: -
J: TRBJ1-2
V: TRBV2
size: -
CDR3: CASSDVYGYTF
DNA: TGTGCCAGCAGTGACGTATATGGCTACACCTTC

D: -
J: TRBJ1-2
V: TRBV28
size: -
CDR3: CASIQPGVNYGYTF
DNA: TGTGCCAGCATCCAACCAGGGGTTAACTATGGCTACACCTTC

D: -
J: TRBJ1-1
V: TRBV7-3
size: -
CDR3: CASSLIEGTEAFF
DNA: TGTGCCAGCAGCTTAATTGAGGGTACCGAAGCTTTCTTT

D: -
J: TRBJ2-7
V: TRBV7-2
size: -
CDR3: CASSRYLASVSSYEQYF
DNA: TGTGCCAGCAGCAGATACCTTGCTAGCGTTAGCTCCTACGAGCAGTACTTC

D: TRBD2
J: TRBJ2-5
V: TRBV7-2
size: -
CDR3: CASSLGLAGGQETQYF
DNA: TGTGCCAGCAGCTTGGGACTAGCGGGGGGCCAAGAGACCCAGTACTTC

D: TRBD2
J: TRBJ2-5
V: TRBV24-1
size: -
CDR3: CATSDFTRTSGRPQETQYF
DNA: TGTGCCACCAGTGACTTTACCAGGACTAGCGGGAGACCCCAAGAGACCCAGTACTTC

D: -
J: TRBJ2-1
V: TRBV18
size: -
CDR3: CASSSTRDSYNEQFF
DNA: TGTGCCAGCTCCTCAACCCGGGACTCCTACAATGAGCAGTTCTTC

D: TRBD1
J: TRBJ1-1
V: TRBV4-1
size: -
CDR3: CASSQPRGLNTEAFF
DNA: TGCGCCAGCAGCCAACCAAGGGGGCTGAACACTGAAGCTTTCTTT

D: -
J: TRBJ2-2
V: TRBV19
size: -
CDR3: CASSPRTTSLTGELFF
DNA: TGTGCCAGTAGTCCAAGGACTACCTCTCTCACCGGGGAGCTGTTTTTT

D: -
J: TRBJ1-5
V: TRBV12-3/TRBV12-4
size: -
CDR3: CASSQRSNQPQHF
DNA: TGTGCCAGCAGCCAGAGGAGCAATCAGCCCCAGCATTTT

D: -
J: TRBJ2-7
V: TRBV28
size: few
CDR3: CASSHTGSAYF
DNA: TGTGCCAGCAGTCATACAGGGAGCGCGTACTTC

D: -
J: TRBJ2-1
V: TRBV7-3
size: -
CDR3: CASSPGSGAQDEQFF
DNA: TGTGCCAGCAGCCCAGGTTCAGGGGCTCAGGATGAGCAGTTCTTC

D: -
J: TRBJ2-5
V: TRBV7-2
size: -
CDR3: CASSLVLAAIQETQYF
DNA: TGTGCCAGCAGCTTAGTTCTAGCTGCTATACAAGAGACCCAGTACTTC

D: TRBD2
J: TRBJ2-3
V: TRBV7-6
size: -
CDR3: CASSPGPQRGSTDTQYF
DNA: TGTGCCAGCAGCCCAGGACCACAGCGGGGGAGCACAGATACGCAGTATTTT

D: -
J: TRBJ1-1
V: TRBV6-5
size: few
CDR3: CASSYGGRSGNTEAFF
DNA: TGTGCCAGCAGTTACGGGGGGAGATCTGGGAACACTGAAGCTTTCTTT

D: -
J: TRBJ1-5
V: TRBV12-3/TRBV12-4
size: -
CDR3: CASSFRVNQPQHF
DNA: TGTGCCAGCAGTTTTAGAGTAAATCAGCCCCAGCATTTT

D: TRBD1
J: TRBJ1-5
V: TRBV19
size: -
CDR3: CASSDRGPYSNQPQHF
DNA: TGTGCCAGTTCGGACAGGGGGCCCTATAGCAATCAGCCCCAGCATTTT

D: -
J: TRBJ2-7
V: TRBV5-5
size: -
CDR3: CASSLKHRQGGYEQYF
DNA: TGTGCCAGCAGCTTGAAGCATCGGCAGGGCGGATACGAGCAGTACTTC

D: TRBD1
J: TRBJ2-1
V: TRBV7-9
size: -
CDR3: CASSLGTGYNEQFF
DNA: TGTGCCAGCAGCTTAGGGACAGGCTACAATGAGCAGTTCTTC

D: -
J: TRBJ1-5
V: TRBV11-2
size: -
CDR3: CASSLGLVNQPQHF
DNA: TGTGCCAGCAGCTTAGGTCTAGTCAATCAGCCCCAGCATTTT

D: TRBD2
J: TRBJ2-2
V: TRBV9
size: -
CDR3: CASSARSGGNTGELFF
DNA: TGTGCCAGCAGCGCGCGAAGCGGGGGGAACACCGGGGAGCTGTTTTTT

D: -
J: TRBJ1-3
V: TRBV9
size: few
CDR3: CASSVAGGMSSGNTIYF
DNA: TGTGCCAGCAGCGTAGCCGGGGGGATGAGCTCTGGAAACACCATATATTTT

D: -
J: TRBJ1-1
V: TRBV18
size: -
CDR3: CASSLSGLLTEAFF
DNA: TGTGCCAGCTCACTTTCGGGTCTGCTCACTGAAGCTTTCTTT

D: -
J: TRBJ2-1
V: TRBV4-1
size: few
CDR3: CASSQGASVYNEQFF
DNA: TGCGCCAGCAGCCAAGGGGCTAGCGTCTACAATGAGCAGTTCTTC

D: TRBD1
J: TRBJ2-7
V: TRBV27
size: -
CDR3: CASSRDSSYEQYF
DNA: TGTGCCAGCAGCCGGGACAGTTCCTACGAGCAGTACTTC